The 17 T cell receptor beta chains given below trace back to one sample, sequenced in a study of shared clonotypes between healthy human individuals. Profiled with immunoSEQ multiplex PCR; TCRdb holds only in-frame clones, not every one. This sample has around 1.4 million clones, with approximately 98.5% found just once. Sequenced: naive CD4+ T cells sorted from blood. This sample's subset: CD45RA+ positively selected. The receptor source for this set is a man younger than 45 in good health.

This clone was seen just once. Here the CDR3 reads CVGEEREETQYF. DNA of the CDR3: TGTGTAGGTGAAGAGAGGGAAGAGACCCAGTACTTC. The genes are TRBV2 and TRBJ2-5; the D gene is possibly TRBD2 (5 bases). The CDR3 totals 12 residues. Germline CDR1 SNHLY, CDR2 FYNNEI.

The chain links TRBV18 to TRBJ2-7; 8 nucleotides align to TRBD2. CDR3 length equals 17 residues. V was pared by 3 bases and J by 2 bases, with 12 bases of the junction left unmatched. Germline V lookup: CDR1 KGHSH, CDR2 LQKENI. This CDR3 reads CASSPLGLAYQAYEQYF. The DNA of the CDR3 is TGTGCCAGCTCACCGCTTGGACTAGCCTACCAAGCCTACGAGCAGTACTTC.

The rearrangement uses TRBV27 and TRBJ2-6; D is unresolved. CDR1 and CDR2 (germline): MNHEY, SMNVEV (reference sequence). The CDR3 spans 14 residues. Trimming took 6 bases from V and 2 from J, leaving 8 bases between them. The CDR3 loop is CASSLVAGANVLTF. CDR3 nucleotide sequence: TGTGCCAGCAGCCTCGTAGCTGGGGCCAACGTCCTGACTTTC.

The rearrangement links TRBV29-1 to TRBJ2-5; D may be TRBD1 or TRBD2 (6 bases each). Trimming stripped 2 bases from V and 7 bases from J, with 14 bases between. The germline V gene encodes CDR1 SQVTM and CDR2 ANQGSEA. The CDR3 runs to 13 residues. The CDR3 is CSVERGASGTQYF. CDR3 nucleotide sequence: TGCAGCGTTGAAAGGGGGGCGTCAGGGACCCAGTACTTC.

This chain connects TRBV9 to TRBJ2-7, with TRBD1 identical over 8 bases. The germline CDR1 and CDR2 sequences are SGDLS and YYNGEE. CDR3 length: 13 amino acids. Trimming removed 0 bases from V and 7 bases from J; junction bases left unmatched: 3. The CDR3 DNA is TGTGCCAGCAGCGTAGGCAGGGGGCGGGAGCAGTACTTC. This codes for CASSVGRGREQYF.

In regard to this clone: Other DNA sequences within the sample encode an identical CDR3. The rearrangement joins TRBV5-1 to TRBJ2-5, with 7 bases that match TRBD2. The V gene end was trimmed by 3 bases and the J gene end by 5 bases; junction bases not matched to a gene: 4. The CDR3 length is 13 residues. Germline V lookup: CDR1 SGHRS, CDR2 YFSETQ. Here the CDR3 reads CASSSSGVETQYF. Written as DNA, the CDR3 is TGCGCCAGCAGCTCCAGCGGGGTGGAGACCCAGTACTTC. The entire variable domain, with the rest obtained from reference TRBV5-1 and TRBJ2-5, is as follows: KAGVTQTPRYLIKTRGQQVTLSCSPISGHRSVSWYQQTPGQGLQFLFEYFSETQRNKGNFPGRFSGRQFSNSRSEMNVSTLELGDSALYLCASSSSGVETQYFGPGTRLLVL.

The V and J genes are TRBV6-5 and TRBJ2-1; 8 bases map to TRBD2. The CDR3 sequence is 15 residues long. The germline V gene encodes CDR1 MNHEY and CDR2 SVGAGI. V shed 2 bases, J shed 8 bases, and the junction held 8 bases outside the gene matches. In nucleotides, the CDR3 is TGTGCCAGCAGTTACAGTCTTATCGGGGGGGATGAGCAGTTCTTC. It codes for CASSYSLIGGDEQFF.

This chain links TRBV11-2 with TRBJ2-7, with TRBD1 as a possible D gene (5 bases). CDR1 and CDR2 (germline): SGHAT, FQNNGV. The CDR3 is made up of 14 amino acids. V lost 4 bases, J lost 1 base, and 11 bases lay in between. The CDR3 spells CASSSFTGSYEQYF. CDR3 DNA sequence: TGTGCCAGCAGCTCCTTTACAGGATCCTACGAGCAGTACTTC. Full variable domain (remainder filled in from reference TRBV11-2 and TRBJ2-7): EAGVAQSPRYKIIEKRQSVAFWCNPISGHATLYWYQQILGQGPKLLIQFQNNGVVDDSQLPKDRFSAERLKGVDSTLKIQPAKLEDSAVYLCASSSFTGSYEQYFGPGTRLTVT.

This chain links TRBV6-1 with TRBJ2-1; D possibly corresponds to TRBD2 (6 bases). V gave up 1 base and J gave up 0 bases, with 16 bases separating them. Looked up from germline, CDR1 is MNHNS and CDR2 is SASEGT. The CDR3 consists of 18 residues. The DNA of the CDR3 is TGTGCCAGCAGTGAAGAAGCGGGTGGGCGGAGCTCCTACAATGAGCAGTTCTTC. Its translation: CASSEEAGGRSSYNEQFF.

J is TRBJ2-7 and V is TRBV28; D possibly corresponds to TRBD1 (5 bases). V lost 11 bases, J lost 7 bases, and 12 bases lay in between. The CDR3 runs 10 residues. The germline V gene has CDR1 MDHEN and CDR2 SYDVKM. CDR3 DNA sequence: TGTGCCTCAGGGTCGCGAGAGCAGTACTTC. Translated, it gives CASGSREQYF.

In DNA, the CDR3 is TGTGCCAGCAGTTTATATCACCAGTTAGCGGAGACCCAGTACTTC. Translating gives CASSLYHQLAETQYF. The chain combines TRBV28 with TRBJ2-5, with a weak D call TRBD2 (5 bases). Germline-derived CDR1 and CDR2 are MDHEN and SYDVKM. There are 15 residues in the CDR3. Trimming shortened V by 1 base and J by 5 bases, and 14 bases separated the two germline ends.

This sequence joins TRBV9 and TRBJ1-4; D is ambiguous. The CDR3 is made up of 14 amino acids. The V gene's germline CDR1 is SGDLS and CDR2 YYNGEE. V lost 7 bases and J lost 8, with 18 bases in between. The CDR3 DNA is TGTGCCAGCGCAAAGGGTCCTCTTCCGGAAAAACTGTTTTTT. It codes for CASAKGPLPEKLFF.

The rearrangement joins TRBV18 to TRBJ2-1, with unresolved D. Germline CDR1 KGHSH, CDR2 LQKENI. V gave up 6 bases and J gave up 7 bases, with 19 bases separating them. The CDR3 loop spans 15 amino acids. The CDR3 bases are TGTGCCAGCTCGCCTCCCACGTCACCCGTTAATGAGCAGTTCTTC. It translates to CASSPPTSPVNEQFF.

Points on this clone: Other DNA sequences within the sample encode an identical CDR3. The gene calls are TRBV6-5 and TRBJ2-7; D is perhaps TRBD2 (5 bases). Trimming removed 3 bases at V and 0 bases at J, with 9 bases between. The CDR3 contains 14 residues. Germline V gene data show CDR1 as MNHEY and CDR2 as SVGAGI. The CDR3 loop is CASSYSASSYEQYF. The DNA of the CDR3 is TGTGCCAGCAGTTATAGCGCGAGCTCCTACGAGCAGTACTTC.

This clone was detected only once. The rearrangement uses TRBV7-6 and TRBJ1-5; no reliable D call. Germline V gene data show CDR1 as SGHVS and CDR2 as FNYEAQ. The CDR3 has 15 residues. The V and J ends lost 3 bases and 1 base respectively, with 10 bases between them. The CDR3 nucleotides are TGTGCCAGCAGCTTTACTAGTGGGAGCAATCAGCCCCAGCATTTT. As protein: CASSFTSGSNQPQHF.

This chain joins TRBV13 and TRBJ2-2; either TRBD1 or TRBD2 may fit D (5 bases each). Trimming left V 4 bases short and J 6 bases short, with 18 bases between. The CDR3 runs 16 residues. Looked up from germline, CDR1 is PRHDT and CDR2 is FYEKMQ (reference sequence). The CDR3 region has the DNA TGTGCCAGCAGCTCTCTGATGAGGGGAGCCGCCGGGGAGCTGTTTTTT. Protein sequence: CASSSLMRGAAGELFF.

The chain carries TRBV28 and TRBJ1-1; no clear D gene. V dropped 4 bases and J dropped 1 base, with 7 bases sitting between them. CDR1 is MDHEN and CDR2 is SYDVKM in the germline V gene. There are 13 residues in the CDR3. The CDR3 reads CASSYSGNTEAFF. CDR3 sequence (DNA): TGTGCCAGCAGTTATTCCGGGAACACTGAAGCTTTCTTT.